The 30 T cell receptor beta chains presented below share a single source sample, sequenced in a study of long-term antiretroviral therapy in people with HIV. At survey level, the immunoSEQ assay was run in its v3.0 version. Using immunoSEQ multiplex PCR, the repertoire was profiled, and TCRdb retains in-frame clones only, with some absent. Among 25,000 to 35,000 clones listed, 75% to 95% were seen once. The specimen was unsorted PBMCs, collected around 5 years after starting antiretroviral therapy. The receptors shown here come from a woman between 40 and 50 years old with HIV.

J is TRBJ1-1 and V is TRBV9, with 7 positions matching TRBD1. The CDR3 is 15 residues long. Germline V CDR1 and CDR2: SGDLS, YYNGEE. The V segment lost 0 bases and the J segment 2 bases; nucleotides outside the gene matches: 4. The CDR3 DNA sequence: TGTGCCAGCAGCGTAGGCGGGACAGACAACACTGAAGCTTTCTTT. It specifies CASSVGGTDNTEAFF.

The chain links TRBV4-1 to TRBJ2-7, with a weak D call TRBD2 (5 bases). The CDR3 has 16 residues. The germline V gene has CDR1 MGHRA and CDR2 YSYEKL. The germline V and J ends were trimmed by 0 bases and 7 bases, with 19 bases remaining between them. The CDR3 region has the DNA TGCGCCAGCAGCCAAGATTCGCTAGCAGCCGGGTGGGAGCAGTACTTC. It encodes CASSQDSLAAGWEQYF.

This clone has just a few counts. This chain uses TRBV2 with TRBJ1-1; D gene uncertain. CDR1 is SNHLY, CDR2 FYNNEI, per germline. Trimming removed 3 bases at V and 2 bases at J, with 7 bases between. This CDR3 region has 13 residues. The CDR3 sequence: CASSEGPNTEAFF. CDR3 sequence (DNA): TGTGCCAGCAGTGAGGGTCCTAACACTGAAGCTTTCTTT.

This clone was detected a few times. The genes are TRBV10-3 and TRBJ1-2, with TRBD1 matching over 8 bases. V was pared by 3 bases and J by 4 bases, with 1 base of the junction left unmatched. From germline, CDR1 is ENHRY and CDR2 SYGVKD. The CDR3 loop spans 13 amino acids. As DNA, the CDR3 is TGTGCCATCAGTGACCAGGGGGCCTATGGCTACACCTTC. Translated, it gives CAISDQGAYGYTF.

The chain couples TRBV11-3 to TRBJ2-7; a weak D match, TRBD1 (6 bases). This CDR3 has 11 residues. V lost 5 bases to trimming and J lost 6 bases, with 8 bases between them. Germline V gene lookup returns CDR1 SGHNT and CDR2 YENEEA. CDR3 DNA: TGTGCCAGCAGCATGGACAGCGAGCAGTACTTC. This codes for CASSMDSEQYF.

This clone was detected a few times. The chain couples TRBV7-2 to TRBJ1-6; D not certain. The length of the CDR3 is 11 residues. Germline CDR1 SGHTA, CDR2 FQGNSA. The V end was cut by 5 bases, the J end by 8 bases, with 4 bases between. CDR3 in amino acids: CASSLDSPLHF. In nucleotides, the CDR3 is TGTGCCAGCAGCCTTGATTCACCCCTCCACTTT.

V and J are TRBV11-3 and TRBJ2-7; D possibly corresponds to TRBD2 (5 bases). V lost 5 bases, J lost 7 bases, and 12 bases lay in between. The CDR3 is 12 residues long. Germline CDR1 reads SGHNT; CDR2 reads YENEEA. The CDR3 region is CASSQPEEEQYF. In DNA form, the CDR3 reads TGTGCCAGCAGCCAACCGGAGGAGGAGCAGTACTTC.

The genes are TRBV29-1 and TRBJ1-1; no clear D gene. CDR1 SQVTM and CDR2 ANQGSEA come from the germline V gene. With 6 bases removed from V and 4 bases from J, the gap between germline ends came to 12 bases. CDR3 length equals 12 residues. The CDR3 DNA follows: TGCAGCGTAGCGCGGGAAGGCACTGAAGCTTTCTTT. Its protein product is CSVAREGTEAFF.

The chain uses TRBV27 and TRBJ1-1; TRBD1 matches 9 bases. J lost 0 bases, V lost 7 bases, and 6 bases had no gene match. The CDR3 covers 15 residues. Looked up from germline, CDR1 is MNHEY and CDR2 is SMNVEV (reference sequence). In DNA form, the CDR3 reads TGTGCCAGCAAACAGGGGGCGAAAATGAACACTGAAGCTTTCTTT. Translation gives CASKQGAKMNTEAFF.

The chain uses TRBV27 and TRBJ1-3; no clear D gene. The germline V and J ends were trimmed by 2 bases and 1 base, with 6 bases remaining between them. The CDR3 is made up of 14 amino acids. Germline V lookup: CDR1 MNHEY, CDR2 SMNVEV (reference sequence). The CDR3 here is CASSLQGSGNTIYF. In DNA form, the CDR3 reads TGTGCCAGCAGTTTACAAGGTTCTGGAAACACCATATATTTT.

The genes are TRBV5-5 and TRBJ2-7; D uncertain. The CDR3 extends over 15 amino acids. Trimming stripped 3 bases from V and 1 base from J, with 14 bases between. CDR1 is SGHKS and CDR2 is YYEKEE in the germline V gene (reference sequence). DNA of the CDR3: TGTGCCAGCAGCTCCCCCGGAGACACATCCTACGAGCAGTACTTC. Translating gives CASSSPGDTSYEQYF.

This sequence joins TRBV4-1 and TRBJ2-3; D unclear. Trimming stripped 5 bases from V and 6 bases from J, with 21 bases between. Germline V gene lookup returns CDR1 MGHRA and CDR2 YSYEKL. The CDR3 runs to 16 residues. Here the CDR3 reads CASSLLGPSLGDTQYF. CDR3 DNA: TGCGCCAGCAGCTTACTCGGGCCATCCCTGGGGGATACGCAGTATTTT.

This CDR3 is CASTLRGVGYTF. CDR3 bases: TGTGCCAGCACTTTAAGGGGGGTTGGCTACACCTTC. The chain is built from TRBV6-1 and TRBJ1-2, with D possibly matching TRBD1 (6 bases). V lost 7 bases, J lost 7 bases, and 13 bases lay in between. Germline values: CDR1 MNHNS, CDR2 SASEGT. The CDR3 sequence is 12 residues long.

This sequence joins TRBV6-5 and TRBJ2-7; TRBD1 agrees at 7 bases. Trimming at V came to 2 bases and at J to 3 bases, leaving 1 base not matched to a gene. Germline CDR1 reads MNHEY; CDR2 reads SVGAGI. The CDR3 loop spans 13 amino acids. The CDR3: CASSYGTDYEQYF. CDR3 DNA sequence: TGTGCCAGCAGTTACGGGACAGACTACGAGCAGTACTTC.

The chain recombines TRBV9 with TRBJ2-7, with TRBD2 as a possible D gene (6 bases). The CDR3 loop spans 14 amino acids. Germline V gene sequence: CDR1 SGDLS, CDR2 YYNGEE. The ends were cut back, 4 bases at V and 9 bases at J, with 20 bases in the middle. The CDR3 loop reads CASSPSGVGLGQYF. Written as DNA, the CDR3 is TGTGCCAGCAGCCCCTCGGGGGTAGGATTAGGGCAGTACTTC.

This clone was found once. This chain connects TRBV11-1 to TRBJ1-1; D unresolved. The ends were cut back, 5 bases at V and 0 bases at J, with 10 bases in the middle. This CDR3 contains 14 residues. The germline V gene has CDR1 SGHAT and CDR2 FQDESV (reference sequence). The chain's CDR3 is CASSQDGMNTEAFF. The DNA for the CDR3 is TGTGCCAGCAGCCAAGACGGGATGAACACTGAAGCTTTCTTT.

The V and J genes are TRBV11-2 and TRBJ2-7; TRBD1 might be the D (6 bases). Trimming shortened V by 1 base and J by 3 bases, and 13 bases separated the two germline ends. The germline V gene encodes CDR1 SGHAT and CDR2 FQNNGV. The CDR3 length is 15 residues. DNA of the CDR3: TGTGCCAGCAGCTTAGGGCCAGGGGCAGGCTACGAGCAGTACTTC. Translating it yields CASSLGPGAGYEQYF.

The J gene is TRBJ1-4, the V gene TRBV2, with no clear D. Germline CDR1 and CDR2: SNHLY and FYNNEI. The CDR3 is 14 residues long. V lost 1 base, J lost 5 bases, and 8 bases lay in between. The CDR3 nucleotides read TGTGCCAGCAGTGAAGGGCCGACCAATGAAAAACTGTTTTTT. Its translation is CASSEGPTNEKLFF.

The CDR3 bases are TGTGCCAGCAGCGACCCTATGGAGATTTCCTCCTACGAGCAGTACTTC. Its protein is CASSDPMEISSYEQYF. The chain carries TRBV5-4 and TRBJ2-7; D gene uncertain. Germline assignment: CDR1 SGHNT and CDR2 YYREEE (reference sequence). V gave up 4 bases and J gave up 0 bases, with 17 bases separating them. The CDR3 totals 16 residues.

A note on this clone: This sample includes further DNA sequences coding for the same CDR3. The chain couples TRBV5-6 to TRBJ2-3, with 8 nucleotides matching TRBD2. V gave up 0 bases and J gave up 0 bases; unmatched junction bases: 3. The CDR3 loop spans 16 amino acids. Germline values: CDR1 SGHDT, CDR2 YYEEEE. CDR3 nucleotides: TGTGCCAGCAGCTTGGGACTAGCGACTAGCACAGATACGCAGTATTTT. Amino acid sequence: CASSLGLATSTDTQYF.

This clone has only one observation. This chain's CDR3 is CSVETGAYEQFF. The CDR3 nucleotides are TGCAGCGTTGAAACGGGGGCTTATGAGCAGTTCTTC. This sequence joins TRBV29-1 and TRBJ2-1, with D perhaps matching TRBD1 or TRBD2 (6 bases each). From germline, CDR1 is SQVTM and CDR2 ANQGSEA. The CDR3 totals 12 residues. V was pared by 2 bases and J by 8 bases, with 10 bases between.

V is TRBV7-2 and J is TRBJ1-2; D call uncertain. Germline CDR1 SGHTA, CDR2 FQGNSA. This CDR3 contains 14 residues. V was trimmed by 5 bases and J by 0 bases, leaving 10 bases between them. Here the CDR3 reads CASSPGGANYGYTF. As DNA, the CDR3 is TGTGCCAGCAGCCCCGGAGGTGCTAACTATGGCTACACCTTC.

CDR3 in DNA: TGTGCCAGCAGATGGGGCGGGACAGGGGCTTTCTACGAGCAGTACTTC. It codes for CASRWGGTGAFYEQYF. This sequence joins TRBV5-5 and TRBJ2-7; 10 bases fit TRBD1. CDR1 and CDR2 from the germline V gene are SGHKS and YYEKEE (reference sequence). CDR3 length: 16 amino acids. Trimming cost V 5 bases and J 3 bases; bases outside gene matches: 11.

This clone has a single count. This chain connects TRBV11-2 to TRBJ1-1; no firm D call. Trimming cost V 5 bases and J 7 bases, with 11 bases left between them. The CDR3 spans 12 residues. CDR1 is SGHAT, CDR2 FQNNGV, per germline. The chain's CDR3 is CASSRNPIEAFF. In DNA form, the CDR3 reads TGTGCCAGCAGCCGAAACCCCATTGAAGCTTTCTTT.

The CDR3 protein is CSVFRDSYNEQFF. CDR3 DNA: TGCAGCGTGTTTCGGGACAGCTACAATGAGCAGTTCTTC. The chain employs TRBV29-1 and TRBJ2-1; 7 nucleotides line up with TRBD1. V trimming: 6 bases; J trimming: 3 bases; junction bases outside the gene matches: 5. Germline V CDR1 and CDR2: SQVTM, ANQGSEA. This CDR3 has 13 amino acids.

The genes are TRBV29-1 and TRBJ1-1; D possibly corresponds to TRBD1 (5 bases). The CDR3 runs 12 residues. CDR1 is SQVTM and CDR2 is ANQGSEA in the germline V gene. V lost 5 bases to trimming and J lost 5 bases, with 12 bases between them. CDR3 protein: CSVISGGTEAFF. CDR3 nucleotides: TGCAGCGTTATTTCCGGGGGAACTGAAGCTTTCTTT.

Here the CDR3 DNA reads TGTGCCATCATGAGCTCCTACGAGCAGTACTTC. Its translation: CAIMSSYEQYF. The V call is TRBV10-3, the J call TRBJ2-5; no reliable D call. The J call could be wrong; TRBJ2-7 is a better fit for the DNA end. This CDR3 region has 11 residues. Germline CDR1 is ENHRY and CDR2 is SYGVKD.

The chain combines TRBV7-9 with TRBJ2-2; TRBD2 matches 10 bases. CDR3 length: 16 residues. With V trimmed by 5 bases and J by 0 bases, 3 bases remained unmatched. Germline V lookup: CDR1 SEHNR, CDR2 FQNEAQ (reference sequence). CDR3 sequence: CASSPAGGPNTGELFF. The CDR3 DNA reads TGTGCCAGCAGCCCAGCGGGGGGGCCGAACACCGGGGAGCTGTTTTTT.

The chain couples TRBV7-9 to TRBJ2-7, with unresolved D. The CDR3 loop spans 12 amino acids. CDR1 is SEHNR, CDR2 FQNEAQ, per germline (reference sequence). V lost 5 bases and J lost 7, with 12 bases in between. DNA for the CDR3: TGTGCCAGCAGCCCCGATATAAGAGAGCAGTACTTC. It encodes CASSPDIREQYF.

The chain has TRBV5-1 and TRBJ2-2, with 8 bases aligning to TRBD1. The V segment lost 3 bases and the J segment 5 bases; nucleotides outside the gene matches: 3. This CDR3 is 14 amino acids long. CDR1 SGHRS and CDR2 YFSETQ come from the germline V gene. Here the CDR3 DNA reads TGCGCCAGCAGCTGGACAGGGTGGACCGGGGAGCTGTTTTTT. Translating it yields CASSWTGWTGELFF.